Given below is one T cell receptor beta chain in context. Its antigen is still unknown. At one of its ends the junction is not consistent with the germline gene, which may arise from a read error. Specified time point: persistent/refractory GD, antithyroid drugs over 5 years with positive TRAb. Extracted PBMC RNA gave rise to the TCR library. Arm-PCR with iRepertoire HTBI primers amplified the CDR3 regions for these TCR beta libraries. TCRdb re-called the multiplex PCR reads through MiXCR, storing one row per CDR3 protein. The sample has a few hundred thousand distinct CDR3 sequences; roughly a quarter are singletons. This sample is part of a study of regulatory T cells in long-lasting Graves disease. Study-level findings and limits: Thyroid tissue went unexamined; only peripheral blood was analyzed.

Germline CDR1 is ENHRY and CDR2 is SYGVKD. The CDR3 has 16 amino acids. The sequencing here drew on peripheral blood mononuclear cells (PBMCs), taken when the disease was refractory, from a patient treated with antithyroid drugs. J is TRBJ2-3 and V is TRBV10-3, with 11 bases fitting TRBD2. The receptor comes from a female donor with Graves disease. The CDR3 here is CASSGSGRAVADTQYF. Here the CDR3 DNA reads TGTGCCAGCAGTGGTAGCGGGAGGGCCGTCGCAGATACGCAGTATTTT.